The present T cell receptor (beta chain) was sequenced within a study of shared clonotypes between healthy human individuals. TCRdb's table, derived via immunoSEQ multiplex PCR, lists solely in-frame clones and lacks some. Here the sample spans fewer than 3 million clones, 85% to 95% being singletons. Deletions cut 1 base from V and 5 bases from J, with 9 bases between. The CDR3 has 13 amino acids. The germline V gene encodes CDR1 SGHNT and CDR2 YYREEE (reference sequence). As regards this clone: Other DNA variants within this sample encode the same CDR3.

This TCR was recovered from a man aged 18 to 35 in good health. Some clones in this sample may be carry-over from other donors' samples. Material: naive CD4+ T cells from PBMCs. Subset described: CD45RA+ positively selected. The rearrangement uses TRBV5-4 and TRBJ2-5, with D possibly TRBD1 on 5 matching bases. CDR3 DNA: TGTGCCAGCAGCTTGCAGGGTGGGGAGACCCAGTACTTC. Translated: CASSLQGGETQYF.